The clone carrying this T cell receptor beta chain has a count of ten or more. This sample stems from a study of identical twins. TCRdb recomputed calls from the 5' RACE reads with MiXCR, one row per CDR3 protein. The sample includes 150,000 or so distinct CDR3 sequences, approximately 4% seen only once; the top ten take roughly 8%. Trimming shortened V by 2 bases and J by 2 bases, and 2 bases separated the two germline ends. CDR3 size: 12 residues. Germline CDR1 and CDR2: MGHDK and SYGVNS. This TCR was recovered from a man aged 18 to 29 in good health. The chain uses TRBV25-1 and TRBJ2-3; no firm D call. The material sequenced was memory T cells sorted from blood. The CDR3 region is CASSENTDTQYF. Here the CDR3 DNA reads TGTGCCAGCAGTGAAAACACAGATACGCAGTATTTT. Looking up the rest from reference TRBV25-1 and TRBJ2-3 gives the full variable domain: EADIYQTPRYLVIGTGKKITLECSQTMGHDKMYWYQQDPGMELHLIHYSYGVNSTEKGDLSSESTVSRIRTEHFPLTLESARPSHTSQYLCASSENTDTQYFGPGTRLTVL.